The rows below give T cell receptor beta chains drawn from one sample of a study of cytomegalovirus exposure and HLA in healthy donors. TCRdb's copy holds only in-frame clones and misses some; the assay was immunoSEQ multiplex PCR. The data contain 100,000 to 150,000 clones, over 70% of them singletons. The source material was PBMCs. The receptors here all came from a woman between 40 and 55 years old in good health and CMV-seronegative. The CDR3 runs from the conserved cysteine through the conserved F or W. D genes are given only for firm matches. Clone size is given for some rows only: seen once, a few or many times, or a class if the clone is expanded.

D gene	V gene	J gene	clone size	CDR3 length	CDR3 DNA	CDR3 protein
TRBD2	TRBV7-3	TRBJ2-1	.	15	TGTGCCAGCAGCTTAGCGGGAGGAGCCTACAATGAGCAGTTCTTC	CASSLAGGAYNEQFF
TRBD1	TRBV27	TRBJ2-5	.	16	TGTGCCAGTAGATCCTCGACAGGGCATATTTGGGAGACCCAGTACTTC	CASRSSTGHIWETQYF
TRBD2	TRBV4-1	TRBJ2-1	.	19	TGCGCCAGCAGCCAAGACCGGCTAGCGGGGGGGTACTCCTACAATGAGCAGTTCTTC	CASSQDRLAGGYSYNEQFF
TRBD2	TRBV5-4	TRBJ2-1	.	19	TGTGCCAGCAGCTTGGTAGGACTAGCGGGAGAGGGGGGAACAAATGAGCAGTTCTTC	CASSLVGLAGEGGTNEQFF
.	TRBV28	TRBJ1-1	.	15	TGTGCCAGCAGTTTACCTGACAGCCCGAACACTGAAGCTTTCTTT	CASSLPDSPNTEAFF
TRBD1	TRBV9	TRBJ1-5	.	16	TGTGCCAGCAGCCCTAGCACAGGGGGGTTGGATCAGCCCCAGCATTTT	CASSPSTGGLDQPQHF
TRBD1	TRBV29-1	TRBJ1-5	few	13	TGCAGCGTGGGGACAGGGGGCAGTCAGCCCCAGCATTTT	CSVGTGGSQPQHF
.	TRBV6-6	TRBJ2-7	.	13	TGTGCCAGCAGCCCCGTAGGGGACTACGAGCAGTACTTC	CASSPVGDYEQYF
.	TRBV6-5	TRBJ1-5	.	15	TGTGCCAGCAGCCCCGGGGGGTATAGCAATCAGCCCCAGCATTTT	CASSPGGYSNQPQHF
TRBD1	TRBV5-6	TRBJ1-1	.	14	TGTGCCAGCAGCTGGGACAGGGTAAACACTGAAGCTTTCTTT	CASSWDRVNTEAFF
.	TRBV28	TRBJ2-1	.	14	TGTGCCAGCAACCCCTCAGTTGGAGTGGATGAGCAGTTCTTC	CASNPSVGVDEQFF
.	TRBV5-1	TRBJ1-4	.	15	TGCGCCAGCAGCCCGGGACTGACAACTAATGAAAAACTGTTTTTT	CASSPGLTTNEKLFF
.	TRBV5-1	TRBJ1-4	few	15	TGCGCCAGCAGCCTATCCGGGACAATGAATGAAAAACTGTTTTTT	CASSLSGTMNEKLFF
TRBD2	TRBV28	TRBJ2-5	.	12	TGTGCCAGCAGCCTAGCGGAAGAGACCCAGTACTTC	CASSLAEETQYF
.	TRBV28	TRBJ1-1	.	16	TGTGCCAGCAGACTGACGGACAATCTTCTGAACACTGAAGCTTTCTTT	CASRLTDNLLNTEAFF
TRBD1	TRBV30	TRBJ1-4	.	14	TGTGCCTTTAGCTCCGGGACAGGGAATGAAAAACTGTTTTTT	CAFSSGTGNEKLFF
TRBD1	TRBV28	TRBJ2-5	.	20	TGTGCCAGCAGTTTTTTCGGAACAGGGGCCGCCCTTATTCCCCAAGAGACCCAGTACTTC	CASSFFGTGAALIPQETQYF
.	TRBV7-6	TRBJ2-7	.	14	TGTGCCAGCAGCCCTCGGGGGTTTTCCTACGAGCAGTACTTC	CASSPRGFSYEQYF
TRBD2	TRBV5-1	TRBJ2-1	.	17	TGCGCCAGCAGCTTGTACGGCCGACTAGCGGGAGTCGATGAGCAGTTCTTC	CASSLYGRLAGVDEQFF
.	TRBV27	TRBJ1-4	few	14	TGTGCCAGCCGCCAGGCCAGTACTAATGAAAAACTGTTTTTT	CASRQASTNEKLFF
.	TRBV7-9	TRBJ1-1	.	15	TGTGCCAGCAGCTTAGTGGACAGCTTTAACACTGAAGCCTTCTTT	CASSLVDSFNTEAFF
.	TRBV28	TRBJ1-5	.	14	TGTGCCAGCAGTTTTGAGAGGAGCAATCAGCCCCAGCATTTT	CASSFERSNQPQHF
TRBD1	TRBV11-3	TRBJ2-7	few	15	TGTGCCAGCAGCTTAGGTGGACAGGGTCACCACGAGCAGTACTTC	CASSLGGQGHHEQYF
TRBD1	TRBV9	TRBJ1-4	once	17	TGTGCCAGCAGCTCCGGGACAGGGGAGATCGCTAATGAAAAACTGTTTTTT	CASSSGTGEIANEKLFF
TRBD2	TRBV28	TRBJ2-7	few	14	TGTGCCAGCACCCTGTGGGCTAGCGGCTACGAGCAGTACTTC	CASTLWASGYEQYF
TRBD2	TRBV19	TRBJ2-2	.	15	TGTGCCAGTAGTTCTCCGGGGGGATGGACCGGGGAGCTGTTTTTT	CASSSPGGWTGELFF
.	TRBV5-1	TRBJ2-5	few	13	TGCGCCAGCAGCTTGGGAGGTGGAGAGACCCAGTACTTC	CASSLGGGETQYF
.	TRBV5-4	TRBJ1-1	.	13	TGTGCCAGCAGCACGACAGGAAACACTGAAGCTTTCTTT	CASSTTGNTEAFF
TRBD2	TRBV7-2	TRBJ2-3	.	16	TGTGCCAGCAGCACCAGACTAGCGGGAGGCACAGATACGCAGTATTTT	CASSTRLAGGTDTQYF
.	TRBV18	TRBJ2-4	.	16	TGTGCCAGCTCACCACCGCGCCAACTAGCCAAAAACATTCAGTACTTC	CASSPPRQLAKNIQYF
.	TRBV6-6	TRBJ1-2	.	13	TGTGCCAGCACCCCACAGGCGAACTATGGCTACACCTTC	CASTPQANYGYTF
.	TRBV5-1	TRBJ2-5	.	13	TGCGCCAGCAGCCCGCTCAGCGAAGAGACCCAGTACTTC	CASSPLSEETQYF
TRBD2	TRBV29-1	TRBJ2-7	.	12	TGCAGCGTTGAAAAAACTAGCGACGAGCAGTACTTC	CSVEKTSDEQYF
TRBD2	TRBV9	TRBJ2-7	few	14	TGTGCCAGCAGCCCCCGACTAGCGGGGGGCGAGCAGTACTTC	CASSPRLAGGEQYF
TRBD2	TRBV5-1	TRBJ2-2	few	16	TGCGCCAGCGGTCGGACTAGCGGGAGAGGGACCGGGGAGCTGTTTTTT	CASGRTSGRGTGELFF
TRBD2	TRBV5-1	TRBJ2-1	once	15	TGCGCCAGCAGCTTGGTGACTAGCGAGAGCAATGAGCAGTTCTTC	CASSLVTSESNEQFF
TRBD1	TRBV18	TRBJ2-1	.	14	TGTGCCAGCCAAAACAGGGGAATAGGCAATGAGCAGTTCTTC	CASQNRGIGNEQFF
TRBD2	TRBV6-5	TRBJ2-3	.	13	TGTGCCAGCAAACTAGCGGGTACAGATACGCAGTATTTT	CASKLAGTDTQYF
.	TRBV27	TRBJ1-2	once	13	TGTGCTAGCAGCTCAGTCCGGGACTATGGCTACACCTTC	CASSSVRDYGYTF
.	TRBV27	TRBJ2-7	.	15	TGTGCCAGCAGTTTAGGGTCAGGGATCACCTACGAGCAGTACTTC	CASSLGSGITYEQYF
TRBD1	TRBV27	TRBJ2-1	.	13	TGTGCCAGCAGCACAGCTATCGGGACAGGGCCGTTCTTC	CASSTAIGTGPFF